This entry features one T cell receptor beta chain sequence. Other DNA sequences within the sample encode an identical CDR3. Peripheral blood was collected from the related graft donor on the marrow donation day. With 10 bases clipped from V and 5 bases from J, the junction kept 16 bases outside the gene matches. The CDR3 is made up of 15 amino acids. From germline, CDR1 is SEHNR and CDR2 FQNEAQ (reference sequence). Some clones are missing from TCRdb's copy, which holds only in-frame ones; the method was immunoSEQ multiplex PCR. The table shows about 21,000 clones, with roughly 98% occurring only once. This record comes from a study of T cells after posttransplantation cyclophosphamide.

This TCR derives from a man aged 35-49 years in good health, CMV-negative, and a related stem cell transplant donor. J is TRBJ2-5 and V is TRBV7-9, with 7 bases lining up with TRBD2. Sequencing was done on a sample of naive CD8+ T cells sorted from PBMCs. CDR3 loop: CAIHRLAVAGETQYF. CDR3 nucleotide sequence: TGTGCCATTCACAGGCTAGCGGTCGCGGGGGAGACCCAGTACTTC.